The clone carrying this TCR beta chain was recorded a few times. The data belong to a study of identical twins. V lost 5 bases and J lost 1, with 13 bases in between. Germline V gives CDR1 SGHTA, CDR2 FQGNSA. The CDR3 runs 15 residues. TCRdb itself ran the 5' RACE reads through MiXCR, one entry per CDR3 protein. The sample gives 500,000 to 600,000 distinct CDR3 sequences, approximately 22% of which show up once; 0.75% to 0.95% is in the top ten. The sample was also reused in another study, on T cells expressing NK-cell markers.

This TCR derives from a woman aged 18 to 35 in good health. Sequencing was performed on CD4+ T cells sorted from blood. The chain links TRBV7-2 to TRBJ2-3; D possibly corresponds to TRBD2 (7 bases). The CDR3: CASSVWGGRTDTQYF. The CDR3 DNA is TGTGCCAGCAGCGTGTGGGGGGGCCGCACAGATACGCAGTATTTT.